The clone carrying this T cell receptor beta chain was counted many times. Its specificity is not known. From germline, CDR1 is SGHVS and CDR2 FNYEAQ. The CDR3 loop spans 16 amino acids. Trimming removed 2 bases at V and 0 bases at J, with 8 bases between. This sample was included in a study of metastatic and nonmetastatic thyroid tumors. Study-level results: The reported finding was significantly higher TCR beta diversity in malignant thyroid tumors relative to benign nodules, in blood and tumor.

TCRdb reanalyzed the PCR reads via MiXCR. The repertoire holds over 45,000 clones, with about 25% as singletons. Thyroid surgery took place with no prior treatment in any patient. The sequencing input was blood. The origin of this receptor is a male donor with papillary thyroid cancer or a benign thyroid nodule (not recorded which). Some clones in this sample may be carry-over from other donors' samples. This rearrangement joins TRBV7-6 to TRBJ2-6; D is unresolved. CDR3 bases: TGTGCCAGCAGCTTATTGGCCTACTCTGGGGCCAACGTCCTGACTTTC. It encodes CASSLLAYSGANVLTF.